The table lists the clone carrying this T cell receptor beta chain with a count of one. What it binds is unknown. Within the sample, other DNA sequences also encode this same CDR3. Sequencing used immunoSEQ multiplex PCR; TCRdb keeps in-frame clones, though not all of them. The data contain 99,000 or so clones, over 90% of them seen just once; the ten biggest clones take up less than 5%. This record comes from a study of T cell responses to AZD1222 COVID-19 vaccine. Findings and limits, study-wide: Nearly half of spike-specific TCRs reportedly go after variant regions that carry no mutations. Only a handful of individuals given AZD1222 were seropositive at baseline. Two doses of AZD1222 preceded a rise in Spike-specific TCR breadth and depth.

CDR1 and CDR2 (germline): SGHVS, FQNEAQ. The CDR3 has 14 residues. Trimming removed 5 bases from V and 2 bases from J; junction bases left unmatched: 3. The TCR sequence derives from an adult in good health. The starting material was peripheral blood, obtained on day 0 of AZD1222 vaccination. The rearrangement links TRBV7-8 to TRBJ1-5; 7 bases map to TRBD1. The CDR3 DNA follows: TGTGCCAGCAGCCCGGGGACAGGCAATCAGCCCCAGCATTTT. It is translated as CASSPGTGNQPQHF.